Below are 28 T cell receptor beta chains sequenced from a single sample in a study of T cells after yellow fever vaccination. A single record per CDR3 protein comes from TCRdb applying MiXCR to the 5' RACE reads. The sample records about 330,000 distinct CDR3 sequences, 4.1% being singletons. The sequences come from PBMCs, collected 5 days after the yellow fever booster vaccination. These receptors originate from a man younger than 35 who received the YFV17D yellow fever vaccine.

This clonotype was observed a few times. This chain uses TRBV6-2 or TRBV6-3 with TRBJ2-5; TRBD2 might be the D (5 bases). Deletions cut 0 bases from V and 5 bases from J, with 13 bases between. The CDR3 contains 15 residues. Germline V gene data show CDR1 as MNHEY and CDR2 as SVGEGT. The CDR3 nucleotides are TGTGCCAGCAGTTACTCGATTCGGGGTTGGGAGACCCAGTACTTC. It translates to CASSYSIRGWETQYF.

The chain carries TRBV7-2 and TRBJ1-5, with D unclear. CDR3 length: 15 amino acids. CDR1 is SGHTA, CDR2 FQGNSA, per germline. The germline V and J ends were trimmed by 4 bases and 7 bases, with 17 bases remaining between them. CDR3 sequence (DNA): TGTGCCAGCAGCTCAACGGCGCCGGACCCGCAGCCCCAGCATTTT. This encodes CASSSTAPDPQPQHF.

The table lists this clonotype with a few counts. The chain links TRBV18 to TRBJ1-5; 7 bases agree with TRBD1. V was pared by 6 bases and J by 4 bases, with 3 bases of the junction left unmatched. Per the germline V gene, CDR1 is KGHSH and CDR2 is LQKENI. The CDR3 consists of 13 residues. CDR3 region: CASSGQQNQPQHF. CDR3 nucleotide sequence: TGTGCCAGCTCGGGACAGCAAAATCAGCCCCAGCATTTT.

The CDR3 DNA follows: TGCAGCGCCGCTGGAACTACATTCCAAGAGACCCAGTACTTC. This sequence encodes CSAAGTTFQETQYF. The chain is built from TRBV29-1 and TRBJ2-5; D is unclear. Looked up from germline, CDR1 is SQVTM and CDR2 is ANQGSEA. The germline V and J ends were trimmed by 7 bases and 1 base, with 16 bases remaining between them. The CDR3 contains 14 residues.

This clonotype appeared a few times. The rearrangement joins TRBV6-6 to TRBJ1-1; 10 nucleotides agree with TRBD1. The CDR3 loop spans 12 amino acids. The J segment lost 11 bases and the V segment lost 8 bases, leaving 8 bases of the junction unmatched. Germline CDR1 and CDR2: MNHNY and SVGAGI (reference sequence). CDR3: CASGDRGVGAFF. The CDR3, as DNA: TGTGCCAGCGGGGACAGGGGCGTAGGGGCTTTCTTT.

The rearrangement joins TRBV9 to TRBJ2-3, with a weak D call TRBD2 (7 bases). V lost 1 base to trimming and J lost 5 bases, with 17 bases between them. Germline CDR1 reads SGDLS; CDR2 reads YYNGEE. This CDR3 has 16 residues. CDR3 protein: CASSVTPGGPGDTQYF. CDR3 in DNA: TGTGCCAGCAGCGTAACCCCCGGGGGGCCGGGAGATACGCAGTATTTT.

At least ten counts were recorded for this clonotype. The rearrangement links TRBV5-1 to TRBJ2-3; D is uncertain. The germline V gene has CDR1 SGHRS and CDR2 YFSETQ. Between the trimmed V and J ends, which lost 3 bases and 2 bases, there was a span of 10 bases. CDR3 size: 14 residues. This CDR3 is CASSSGPYTDTQYF. CDR3 coding DNA: TGCGCCAGCAGCTCCGGCCCGTACACAGATACGCAGTATTTT.

The J gene is TRBJ2-5, the V gene TRBV20-1, with 7 bases matching TRBD2. The CDR3 consists of 13 residues. Trimming cost V 5 bases and J 7 bases; bases outside gene matches: 10. Looked up from germline, CDR1 is DFQATT and CDR2 is SNEGSKA (reference sequence). CDR3 amino acids: CSAGVQRDGTQYF. The CDR3, as DNA: TGCAGTGCTGGAGTGCAGCGGGATGGGACCCAGTACTTC.

The V and J genes are TRBV7-2 and TRBJ2-5, with 8 bases aligning to TRBD2. This CDR3 is 13 amino acids long. CDR1 is SGHTA and CDR2 is FQGNSA in the germline V gene. V lost 4 bases, J lost 4 bases, and 2 bases stayed unmatched. Written as DNA, the CDR3 is TGTGCCAGCAGCTCGGCGGGAGGAGAGACCCAGTACTTC. This sequence encodes CASSSAGGETQYF.

This clonotype was seen only a few times. The genes are TRBV7-3 and TRBJ1-1; D remains ambiguous. The CDR3 is 13 amino acids. V was trimmed by 8 bases and J by 3 bases, leaving 13 bases between them. Germline V gives CDR1 SGHTA, CDR2 FQGTGA. The CDR3, as DNA: TGTGCCAGCGGTGAGGCGGTCGACACTGAAGCTTTCTTT. Its translation is CASGEAVDTEAFF.

The CDR3 nucleotides read TGTGCCAGTACCAGGGATAACACCGGGGAGCTGTTTTTT. This sequence encodes CASTRDNTGELFF. V and J are TRBV19 and TRBJ2-2; TRBD1 is a possible D gene (5 bases). The V gene's germline CDR1 is LNHDA and CDR2 SQIVND (reference sequence). The CDR3 runs 13 residues. The V end lost 7 bases, the J end lost 2 bases, and 8 bases lay between the germline ends. Full variable domain (rest looked up from reference TRBV19 and TRBJ2-2): DGGITQSPKYLFRKEGQNVTLSCEQNLNHDAMYWYRQDPGQGLRLIYYSQIVNDFQKGDIAEGYSVSREKKESFPLTVTSAQKNPTAFYLCASTRDNTGELFFGEGSRLTVL.

The chain joins TRBV14 to TRBJ2-7; no clear D gene. The CDR3 sequence is 15 residues long. V lost 1 base to trimming and J lost 2 bases, with 12 bases between them. Germline V gene data show CDR1 as SGHDN and CDR2 as FVKESK. The CDR3 DNA sequence: TGTGCCAGCAGCCAAGGTCTAGATGCCACCTACGAGCAGTACGTC. Its protein is CASSQGLDATYEQYV.

This rearrangement joins TRBV11-2 to TRBJ2-5, with TRBD1 identical over 10 bases. Germline trimming cut 1 base from V and 1 base from J; bases unmatched to any gene: 3. In germline, CDR1 is SGHAT, CDR2 FQNNGV. The CDR3 loop spans 16 amino acids. The CDR3 sequence: CASSLGDRGPQETQYF. In DNA, the CDR3 is TGTGCCAGCAGCTTAGGGGACAGGGGTCCCCAAGAGACCCAGTACTTC. Filled out from reference TRBV11-2 and TRBJ2-5, the complete variable domain reads EAGVAQSPRYKIIEKRQSVAFWCNPISGHATLYWYQQILGQGPKLLIQFQNNGVVDDSQLPKDRFSAERLKGVDSTLKIQPAKLEDSAVYLCASSLGDRGPQETQYFGPGTRLLVL.

This clonotype was detected many times. The genes are TRBV29-1 and TRBJ2-5, with D tentatively TRBD2 (6 bases). Germline CDR1 reads SQVTM; CDR2 reads ANQGSEA. The CDR3 has 14 residues. V lost 6 bases to trimming and J lost 0 bases, with 14 bases between them. The CDR3 loop is CSVRGRQNQETQYF. The DNA for the CDR3 is TGCAGCGTGCGGGGCAGGCAGAACCAAGAGACCCAGTACTTC.

The chain joins TRBV29-1 to TRBJ2-5; D is ambiguous. The germline CDR1 and CDR2 sequences are SQVTM and ANQGSEA. V was shortened by 4 bases and J by 2 bases, with 8 bases between the two germline ends. This CDR3 contains 12 residues. For the CDR3, the DNA is TGCAGCGTTGGGGCAGCTCAAGAGACCCAGTACTTC. Translation: CSVGAAQETQYF.

This clonotype showed up just a few times. The rearrangement uses TRBV4-3 and TRBJ1-1; D gene uncertain. Trimming removed 0 bases at V and 4 bases at J, with 12 bases between. The length of the CDR3 is 15 residues. CDR1 LGHNA and CDR2 YSLEER come from the germline V gene. CDR3 region: CASSQDWSGATEAFF. In nucleotides, the CDR3 is TGCGCCAGCAGCCAAGATTGGTCAGGTGCCACTGAAGCTTTCTTT.

This clonotype came up many times. The genes are TRBV29-1 and TRBJ2-3; D unresolved. Trimming pared 6 bases from V and 2 bases from J, leaving 21 bases between. The CDR3 runs 16 residues. Germline CDR1 reads SQVTM; CDR2 reads ANQGSEA. This chain's CDR3 is CSVLHFEVFLTDTQYF. CDR3 coding DNA: TGCAGCGTCCTCCACTTTGAGGTGTTCCTCACAGATACGCAGTATTTT.

This clonotype has ten or more counts. The rearrangement links TRBV10-3 to TRBJ2-7, with D hard to call. Trimming cost V 10 bases and J 0 bases, with 19 bases left between them. CDR1 and CDR2 from the germline V gene are ENHRY and SYGVKD. The length of the CDR3 is 15 residues. The CDR3 DNA is TGTGCCAGCTCGCTCGGACCCAGGAGCTCCTACGAGCAGTACGTC. It specifies CASSLGPRSSYEQYV.

The chain links TRBV5-1 to TRBJ2-7; perhaps TRBD1 as D (5 bases). V lost 4 bases to trimming and J lost 6 bases, with 17 bases between them. The CDR3 is made up of 14 amino acids. From germline, CDR1 is SGHRS and CDR2 YFSETQ. The CDR3 loop is CASSVPGRVGEQYF. As DNA, the CDR3 is TGCGCCAGCAGCGTGCCGGGCAGGGTAGGCGAGCAGTACTTC.

This clonotype occurred a few times. V and J are TRBV29-1 and TRBJ1-2; 10 bases line up with TRBD1. The CDR3 runs to 15 residues. After removal of 4 bases from V and 0 bases from J, the junction contained 5 bases not matched to a gene. CDR1 and CDR2 from the germline V gene are SQVTM and ANQGSEA. The CDR3 region is CSVGDRGTTNYGYTF. CDR3 sequence (DNA): TGCAGCGTTGGGGACAGGGGAACGACTAACTATGGCTACACCTTC.

Only a few counts were recorded for this clonotype. The chain links TRBV5-5 to TRBJ2-2; D tentatively fits TRBD1 or TRBD2 (5 bases each). The V end was cut by 0 bases, the J end by 0 bases, with 9 bases between. The germline V gene has CDR1 SGHKS and CDR2 YYEKEE (reference sequence). The CDR3 runs to 16 residues. This CDR3 is CASSLAGAPNTGELFF. The CDR3 nucleotides are TGTGCCAGCAGCTTGGCCGGGGCGCCGAACACCGGGGAGCTGTTTTTT.

This clonotype has only a few counts. The DNA for the CDR3 is TGTGCCAGCAGGGACGGACTAGCGAACTACAATGAGCAGTTCTTC. This translates into CASRDGLANYNEQFF. The chain couples TRBV5-4 to TRBJ2-1; 9 bases are shared with TRBD2. Germline lookup yields CDR1 SGHNT and CDR2 YYREEE (reference sequence). V lost 5 bases to trimming and J lost 3 bases; unmatched junction nucleotides: 6. This CDR3 contains 15 residues.

The sample holds a few counts of this clonotype. The chain recombines TRBV20-1 with TRBJ2-7, with 8 bases identical to TRBD1. Germline CDR1 DFQATT, CDR2 SNEGSKA (reference sequence). Trimming at V came to 6 bases and at J to 3 bases, leaving 10 bases not matched to a gene. The CDR3 length is 14 residues. The CDR3 protein is CSASTGAISYEQYF. The CDR3 DNA is TGCAGTGCGTCGACAGGGGCCATAAGCTACGAGCAGTACTTC.

As for this clonotype: Compared with germline, one end of the junction differs, possibly owing to a read error. The rearrangement uses TRBV5-4 and TRBJ2-1, with 10 positions matching TRBD2. Germline V gene lookup returns CDR1 SGHNT and CDR2 YYREEE (reference sequence). The CDR3 totals 14 residues. CDR3 residues: CASSLGVASGGVVF. In DNA form, the CDR3 reads TGTGCCAGCAGCCTGGGGGTTGCGAGCGGGGGGGTGGTCTTC.

This chain uses TRBV20-1 with TRBJ1-1; TRBD1 aligns across 7 bases. Losses at the gene ends were 0 bases for V and 6 bases for J; bases not matched to a gene: 7. Germline CDR1 reads DFQATT; CDR2 reads SNEGSKA (reference sequence). The CDR3 contains 14 residues. The CDR3, as DNA: TGCAGTGCTAGAGATCGACAGGGTTTCCCTGAAGCTTTCTTT. It codes for CSARDRQGFPEAFF.

The chain links TRBV7-6 to TRBJ2-2; D remains ambiguous. Germline V lookup: CDR1 SGHVS, CDR2 FNYEAQ. Trimming pared 3 bases from V and 0 bases from J, leaving 11 bases between. The CDR3 has 16 amino acids. The CDR3 DNA follows: TGTGCCAGCAGCTTCGGTAATCCTACGAACACCGGGGAGCTGTTTTTT. This codes for CASSFGNPTNTGELFF.

Many counts were recorded for this clonotype. The chain combines TRBV5-1 with TRBJ2-1, with D perhaps being TRBD1 or TRBD2 (5 bases each). Trimming removed 4 bases from V and 8 bases from J, with 13 bases in between. From germline, CDR1 is SGHRS and CDR2 YFSETQ. The CDR3 spans 13 residues. CDR3 residues: CASSPEGNYEQFF. DNA for the CDR3: TGCGCCAGCAGCCCCGAGGGGAATTATGAGCAGTTCTTC.

This clonotype was seen ten or more times. The rearrangement joins TRBV12-3 or TRBV12-4 to TRBJ2-3; TRBD2 matches at 8 bases. V shed 4 bases and J 2 bases; nucleotides not matched to a gene: 2. This CDR3 is 14 amino acids long. The CDR3 DNA sequence: TGTGCCAGCAGTTCGGGGGGGCCCACAGATACGCAGTATTTT. Encoded protein: CASSSGGPTDTQYF.